This T cell receptor beta chain appears in the sequencing data of a study of T cell repertoires in cytomegalovirus infection. Study at large: Both recently identified HLA-C-restricted and well-studied HLA-B-restricted CMV epitopes were used in the study. Study results and limitations: Summed frequency of shared TCR beta families picked out CMV carriers who also had the relevant HLA.

The CDR3 is 16 amino acids. CDR1 LGHNA and CDR2 YSLEER come from the germline V gene. Trimming at V came to 2 bases and at J to 1 base, leaving 3 bases not matched to a gene. With regard to this clonotype: The antigen is not known.

TCRdb re-called the reads through MiXCR, storing one row per CDR3 protein. The table has approximately 1,000,000 distinct CDR3 sequences, around 31% seen once. This sequence joins TRBV4-3 and TRBJ2-3; 10 nucleotides line up with TRBD2. The starting material was cultured CD8+ T cells from PBMCs, obtained from culture after CMV antigen stimulation. The sequence came from a human donor in good health (CMV status not recorded). Some clones in this sample may be carry-over from other donors' samples. CDR3: CASSQWTSGGTDTQYF. CDR3 nucleotide sequence: TGCGCCAGCAGCCAATGGACTAGCGGAGGCACAGATACGCAGTATTTT.